This entry is about one T cell receptor beta chain. The data are from a study of early T cells in non-severe SARS-CoV-2 infection. About the study: Sequenced bulk RNA came from whole blood that was unsorted, and chains were unpaired.

The library protocol tagged individual cDNA molecules with unique molecular identifiers. TCRdb redid the calling of the 5' RACE reads with MiXCR, one entry per CDR3 protein. The data contain around 60,000 distinct CDR3 sequences, roughly an eighth of them singletons. The receptor's source is an adult who was a healthcare worker with PCR-confirmed SARS-CoV-2 infection or an uninfected control (not recorded which). The source material was whole blood.

The CDR3 nucleotides are TGCAGTGCTAGAGCCATCTACAATGAGCAGTTCTTC. The encoded protein is CSARAIYNEQFF. The J gene is TRBJ2-1, the V gene TRBV20-1, with no clear D. Per germline, CDR1 DFQATT and CDR2 SNEGSKA (reference sequence). Trimming took off 1 base at V and 3 bases at J, with 4 bases between the two ends. The length of the CDR3 is 12 residues.